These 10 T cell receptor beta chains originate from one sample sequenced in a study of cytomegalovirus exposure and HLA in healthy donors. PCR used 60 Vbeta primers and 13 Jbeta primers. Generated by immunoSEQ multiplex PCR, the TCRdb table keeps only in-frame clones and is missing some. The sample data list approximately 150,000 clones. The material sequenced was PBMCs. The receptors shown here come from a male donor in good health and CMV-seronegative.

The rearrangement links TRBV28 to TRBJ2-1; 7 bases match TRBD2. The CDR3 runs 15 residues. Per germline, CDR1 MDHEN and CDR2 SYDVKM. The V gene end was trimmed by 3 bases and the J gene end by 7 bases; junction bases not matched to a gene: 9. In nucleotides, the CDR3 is TGTGCCAGCAGTTTTCCTAGCGGAGAGATTAATGAGCAGTTCTTC. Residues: CASSFPSGEINEQFF.

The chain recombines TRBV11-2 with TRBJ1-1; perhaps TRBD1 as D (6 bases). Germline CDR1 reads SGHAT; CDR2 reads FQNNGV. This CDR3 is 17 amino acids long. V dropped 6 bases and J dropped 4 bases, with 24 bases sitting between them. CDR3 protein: CASSPFPRQDSTTEAFF. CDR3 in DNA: TGTGCCAGCAGTCCTTTCCCCCGACAGGACTCGACCACTGAAGCTTTCTTT.

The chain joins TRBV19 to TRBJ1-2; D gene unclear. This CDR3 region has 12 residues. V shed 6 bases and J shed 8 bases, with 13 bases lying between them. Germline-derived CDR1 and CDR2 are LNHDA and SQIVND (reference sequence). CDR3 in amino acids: CASSGSSIGYTF. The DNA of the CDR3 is TGTGCCAGTAGCGGGAGTTCTATCGGCTACACCTTC.

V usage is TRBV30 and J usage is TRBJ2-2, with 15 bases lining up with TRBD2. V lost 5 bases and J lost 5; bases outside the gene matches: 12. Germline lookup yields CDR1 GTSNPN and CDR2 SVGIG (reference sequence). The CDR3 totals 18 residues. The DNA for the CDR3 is TGTGCCTGGGCTAGAGGACTAGCGGGAGGGCTACGGACCGGGGAGCTGTTTTTT. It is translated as CAWARGLAGGLRTGELFF. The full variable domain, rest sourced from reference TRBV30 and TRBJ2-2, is SQTIHQWPATLVQPVGSPLSLECTVEGTSNPNLYWYRQAAGRGLQLLFYSVGIGQISSEVPQNLSASRPQDRQFILSSKKLLLSDSGFYLCAWARGLAGGLRTGELFFGEGSRLTVL.

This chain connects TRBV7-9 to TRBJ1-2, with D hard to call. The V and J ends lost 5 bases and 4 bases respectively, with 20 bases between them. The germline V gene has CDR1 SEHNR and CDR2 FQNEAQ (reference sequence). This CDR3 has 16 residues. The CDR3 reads CASSQRPDTSRYGYTF. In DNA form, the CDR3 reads TGTGCCAGCAGCCAGAGACCTGACACGTCTCGCTATGGCTACACCTTC.

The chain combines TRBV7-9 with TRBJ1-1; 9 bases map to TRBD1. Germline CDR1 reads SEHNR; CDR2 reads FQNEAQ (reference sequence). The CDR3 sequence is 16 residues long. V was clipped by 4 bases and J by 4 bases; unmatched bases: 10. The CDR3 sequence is CASSYGQGILGTEAFF. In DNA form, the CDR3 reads TGTGCCAGCAGCTACGGACAGGGGATTTTAGGCACTGAAGCTTTCTTT.

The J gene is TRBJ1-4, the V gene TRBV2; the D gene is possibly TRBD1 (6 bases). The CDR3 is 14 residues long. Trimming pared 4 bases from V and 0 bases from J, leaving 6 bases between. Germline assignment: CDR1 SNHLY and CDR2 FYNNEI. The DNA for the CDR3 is TGTGCCAGCAGTGGGACAGCAACTAATGAAAAACTGTTTTTT. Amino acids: CASSGTATNEKLFF.

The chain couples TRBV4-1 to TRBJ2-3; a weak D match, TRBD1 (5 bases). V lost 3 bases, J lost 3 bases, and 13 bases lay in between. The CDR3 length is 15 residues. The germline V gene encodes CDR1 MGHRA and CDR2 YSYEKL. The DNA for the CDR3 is TGCGCCAGCAGCCACATAGGGGTCTGGACAGATACGCAGTATTTT. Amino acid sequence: CASSHIGVWTDTQYF.

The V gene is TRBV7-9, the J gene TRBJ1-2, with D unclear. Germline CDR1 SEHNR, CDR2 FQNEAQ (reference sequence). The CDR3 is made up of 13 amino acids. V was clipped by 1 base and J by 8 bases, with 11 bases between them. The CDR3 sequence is CASSLEFGGGYTF. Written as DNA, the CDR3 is TGTGCCAGCAGCTTAGAATTCGGCGGAGGCTACACCTTC.

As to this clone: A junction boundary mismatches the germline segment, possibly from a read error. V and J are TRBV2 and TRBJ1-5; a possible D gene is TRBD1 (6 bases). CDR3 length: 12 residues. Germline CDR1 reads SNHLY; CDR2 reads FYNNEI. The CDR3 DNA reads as TGTGCCAGCAATGGGGGCAACCAGCCCCAGCATTTT. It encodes CASNGGNQPQHF.